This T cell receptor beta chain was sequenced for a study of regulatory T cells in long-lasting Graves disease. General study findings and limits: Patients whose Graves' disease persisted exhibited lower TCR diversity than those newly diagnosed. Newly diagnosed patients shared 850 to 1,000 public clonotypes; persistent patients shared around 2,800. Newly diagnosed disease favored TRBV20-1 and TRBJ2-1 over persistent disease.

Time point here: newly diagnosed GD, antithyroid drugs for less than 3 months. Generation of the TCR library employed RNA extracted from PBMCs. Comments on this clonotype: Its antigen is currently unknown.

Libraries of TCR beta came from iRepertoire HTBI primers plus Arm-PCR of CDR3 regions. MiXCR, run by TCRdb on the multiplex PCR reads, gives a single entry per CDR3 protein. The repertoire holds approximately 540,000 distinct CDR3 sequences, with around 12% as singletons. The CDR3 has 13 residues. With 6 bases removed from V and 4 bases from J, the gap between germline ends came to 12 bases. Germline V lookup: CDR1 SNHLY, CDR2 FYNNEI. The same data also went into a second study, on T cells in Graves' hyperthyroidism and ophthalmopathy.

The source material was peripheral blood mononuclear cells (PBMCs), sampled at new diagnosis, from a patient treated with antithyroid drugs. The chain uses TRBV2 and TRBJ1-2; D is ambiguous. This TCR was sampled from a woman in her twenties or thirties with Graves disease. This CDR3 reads CASREDDGYGYTF. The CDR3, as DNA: TGTGCCAGCAGAGAGGACGACGGCTATGGCTACACCTTC.